This TCR beta chain stems from a study of T cell responses to AZD1222 COVID-19 vaccine. Study outcomes and limitations: Dominant at 160-218 and 743-854, vaccine-associated CD4 TCRs also spanned spike.

Germline loops: CDR1 LNHNV, CDR2 YYDKDF (reference sequence). The CDR3 has 16 residues. V was clipped by 5 bases and J by 0 bases, with 13 bases between them. A note on this clone: Antigen unknown.

Clones were sequenced by immunoSEQ multiplex PCR, and TCRdb holds only the in-frame ones, with some missing. The sample lists approximately 99,000 clones, approximately 90% occurring once. The chain carries TRBV15 and TRBJ1-4; D perhaps matches TRBD1 (6 bases). The clonotype comes from an adult who received the AZD1222 COVID-19 vaccine. The sequenced sample was peripheral blood, obtained 28 days after the second AZD1222 dose. Here the CDR3 DNA reads TGTGCCACCAGCGGAGGACAGACGGCAACTAATGAAAAACTGTTTTTT. Its translation: CATSGGQTATNEKLFF.